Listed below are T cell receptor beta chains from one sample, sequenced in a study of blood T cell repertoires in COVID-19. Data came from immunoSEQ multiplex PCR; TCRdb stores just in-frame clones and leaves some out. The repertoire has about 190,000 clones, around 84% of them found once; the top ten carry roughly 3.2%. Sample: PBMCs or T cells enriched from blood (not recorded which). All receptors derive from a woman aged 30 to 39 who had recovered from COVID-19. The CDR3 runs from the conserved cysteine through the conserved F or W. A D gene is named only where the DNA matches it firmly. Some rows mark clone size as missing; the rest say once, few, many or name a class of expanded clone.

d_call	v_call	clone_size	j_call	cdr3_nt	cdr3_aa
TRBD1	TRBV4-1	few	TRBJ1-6	TGCGCCAGCAGCCAAGATCGATTACAGGGGGGTAATTCACCCCTCCACTTT	CASSQDRLQGGNSPLHF
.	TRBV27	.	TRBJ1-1	TGTGCCAGCGCCCGGGGGGCTACTGAAGCTTTCTTT	CASARGATEAFF
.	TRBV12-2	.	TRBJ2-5	TGTGCAAGTCGCTTAGCGGGGACACCGGGGGAGACCCAGTACTTC	CASRLAGTPGETQYF
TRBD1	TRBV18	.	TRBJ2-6	TGTGCCAGCTCACCGCAGGGACAGGGTTTATCTGGGGCCAACGTCCTGACTTTC	CASSPQGQGLSGANVLTF
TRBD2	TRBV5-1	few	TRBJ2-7	TGCGCCAGCAACCTAGCGGGAGGGACCTACGAGCAGTACTTC	CASNLAGGTYEQYF
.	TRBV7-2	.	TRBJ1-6	TGTGCCAGCAGGATTCAGGGAGGCAATTCACCCCTCCACTTT	CASRIQGGNSPLHF
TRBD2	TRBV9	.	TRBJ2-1	TGTGCCAGCAGCCCTCCTTCCCGGGGGGTATACAATGAGCAGTTCTTC	CASSPPSRGVYNEQFF
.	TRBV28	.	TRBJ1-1	TGTGCCAGCAGTTACCCCCGTAGCCCCACTGAAGCTTTCTTT	CASSYPRSPTEAFF
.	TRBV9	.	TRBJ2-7	TGTGCCAGCAGCCCCGGGACTCGGACCTACGAGCAGTACTTC	CASSPGTRTYEQYF
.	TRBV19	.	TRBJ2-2	TGTGCCAGTAACCTATTGGGAGGGGGCACCGGGGAGCTGTTTTTT	CASNLLGGGTGELFF
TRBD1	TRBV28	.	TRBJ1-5	TGTGCCAGCAGTAGGACAGGGTGGAACAATCAGCCCCAGCATTTT	CASSRTGWNNQPQHF
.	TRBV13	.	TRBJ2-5	TGTGCCAGCAGCTCTAGTGGGGGGGCCCAAGAGACCCAGTACTTC	CASSSSGGAQETQYF
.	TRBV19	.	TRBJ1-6	TGTGCCAGTACTCATCAGGGCACAGGGTATAATTCACCCCTCCACTTT	CASTHQGTGYNSPLHF
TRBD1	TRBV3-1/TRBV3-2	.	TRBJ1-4	TGTGCCAGCAGCCAGACCGGGACAGCTAATGAAAAACTGTTTTTT	CASSQTGTANEKLFF
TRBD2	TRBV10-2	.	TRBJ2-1	TGCGCCAGCAGTGTAGCGGGGGCCGGGGGTGAGCAGTTCTTC	CASSVAGAGGEQFF
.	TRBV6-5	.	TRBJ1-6	TGTGCCAGCAAGTCTTCAGGTCCGTTGATCCCCCTCCACTTT	CASKSSGPLIPLHF
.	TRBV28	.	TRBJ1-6	TGTGCCAGCAGTTTGGAGCGTTCGGAGGTGGGGTCACCCCTCCACTTT	CASSLERSEVGSPLHF
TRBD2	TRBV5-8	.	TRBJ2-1	TGTGCCAGCAGCTTAGGACTAGCGGGTGTCTACAATGAGCAGTTCTTC	CASSLGLAGVYNEQFF
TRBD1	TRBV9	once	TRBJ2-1	TGTGCCAGCAGCGTCACAGGGACAGGGGGCAAGCTTCTCTCCTACAATGAGCAGTTCTTC	CASSVTGTGGKLLSYNEQFF
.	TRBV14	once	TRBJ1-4	TGTGCCAGCAGCCAAGAGAGGGCCCTCAGTGAAAAACTGTTTTTT	CASSQERALSEKLFF
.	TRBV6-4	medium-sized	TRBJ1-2	TGTGCCAGCAGTGAAGACAATAACTATGGCTACACCTTC	CASSEDNNYGYTF
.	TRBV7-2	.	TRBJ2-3	TGTGCCAGCAGCTTATGGGCGAGTACTAGCACAGATACGCAGTATTTT	CASSLWASTSTDTQYF
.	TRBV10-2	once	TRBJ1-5	TGCGCCCCCCCCCTTACGGTAAATCAGCCCCAGCATTTT	CAPPLTVNQPQHF
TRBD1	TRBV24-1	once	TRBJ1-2	TGTGCCACCAGTGACTCGGGACAGGGTGCCTATGGCTACACCTTC	CATSDSGQGAYGYTF
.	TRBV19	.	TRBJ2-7	TGTGCCACCCGATATGGTGCGAGCTCCTACGAGCAGTACTTC	CATRYGASSYEQYF
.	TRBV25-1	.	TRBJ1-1	TGTGCCAGCAGTGAGATCGGGGGGGGCACTGAAGCTTTCTTT	CASSEIGGGTEAFF
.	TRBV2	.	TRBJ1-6	TGTGCCAGCAGTGAAGTGCGGGTCCATAATTCACCCCTCCACTTT	CASSEVRVHNSPLHF
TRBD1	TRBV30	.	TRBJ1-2	TGTGCCTGGAGGGGACAGGGCAATTCTAACTATGGCTACACCTTC	CAWRGQGNSNYGYTF
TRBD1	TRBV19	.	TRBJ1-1	TGTGCCAGTAGTACCTGGACAGGGATGAAGAACACTGAAGCTTTCTTT	CASSTWTGMKNTEAFF
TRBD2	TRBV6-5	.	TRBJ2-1	TGTGCCAGCACCGTAGCGGGGAGATACAATGAGCAGTTCTTC	CASTVAGRYNEQFF
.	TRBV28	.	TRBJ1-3	TGTGCCAGCAGTATGACCGGGTCGAAGAAACCTGGAAACACCATATATTTT	CASSMTGSKKPGNTIYF
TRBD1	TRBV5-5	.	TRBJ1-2	TGTGCCAGCTCGGGACAGGGAGATGTTTACTATGGCTACACCTTC	CASSGQGDVYYGYTF
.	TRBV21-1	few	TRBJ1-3	TGTGCCAGCAGCAAAGATGCGGGGGACTACAGAAACACCATATATTTT	CASSKDAGDYRNTIYF
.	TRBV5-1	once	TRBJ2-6	TGCGCCAGCAGCTTTACAGGGATCTCTGGGGCCAACGTCCTGACTTTC	CASSFTGISGANVLTF
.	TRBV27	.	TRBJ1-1	TGTGCCAGCAGTTTACAGGGATTCGGCACTGAAGCTTTCTTT	CASSLQGFGTEAFF
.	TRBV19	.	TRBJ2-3	TGTGCCAGCGCAGGGGAGCGGAGGGATACGCAGTATTTT	CASAGERRDTQYF
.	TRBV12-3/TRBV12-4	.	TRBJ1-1	TGTGCCAGCAGTTTGAGTATGAACACTGAAGCTTTCTTT	CASSLSMNTEAFF
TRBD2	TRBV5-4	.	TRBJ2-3	TGTGCCAGCAGCGGGCCGGGAGGTGCAGATACGCAGTATTTT	CASSGPGGADTQYF
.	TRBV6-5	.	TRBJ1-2	TGTGCCAGCAGTTACGATGCTAGAATTTTGGGTGGTGGCTACACCTTC	CASSYDARILGGGYTF
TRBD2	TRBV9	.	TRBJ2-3	TGTGCCAGCAGCGTAGGTTGGGGAGCGGGAGTCTTACATACGCAGTATTTT	CASSVGWGAGVLHTQYF
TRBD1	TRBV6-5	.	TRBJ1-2	TGTGCCAGCAGTTCTCATACAGGGGGTGTCTATGGCTACACCTTC	CASSSHTGGVYGYTF
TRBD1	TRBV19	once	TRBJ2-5	TGTGCCAGTAGTATACCGGGACAGGGACTTGGGGCCCAGTACTTC	CASSIPGQGLGAQYF
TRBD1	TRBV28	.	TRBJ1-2	TGTGCCAGCAGATGGGACAGGGAGCTACGAGGCTACACCTTC	CASRWDRELRGYTF
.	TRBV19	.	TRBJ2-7	TGTGCCAGTAGGGGAGTGGCCTACGAGCAGTACTTC	CASRGVAYEQYF
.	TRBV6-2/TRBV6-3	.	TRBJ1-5	TGTGCCAGCAGTCAGGGTGTAATTCAGCCCCAGCATTTT	CASSQGVIQPQHF
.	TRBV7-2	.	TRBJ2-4	TGTGCCAGCAGCTTAACTTCAGGGCAAAGCAAAAACATTCAGTACTTC	CASSLTSGQSKNIQYF
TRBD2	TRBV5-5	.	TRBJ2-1	TGTGCCAGCAGCCGGATTAAGACTAGCGGGAGGGATAATGAGCAGTTCTTC	CASSRIKTSGRDNEQFF
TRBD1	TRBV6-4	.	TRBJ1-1	TGTGCCAGCAGTAGGACAGGTAACACTGAAGCTTTCTTT	CASSRTGNTEAFF
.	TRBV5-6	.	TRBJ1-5	TGTGCCAGCAGCTCAGGATGGGGTACCCGGGGTAGCAATCAGCCCCAGCATTTT	CASSSGWGTRGSNQPQHF
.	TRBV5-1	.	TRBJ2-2	TGCGCCAGCAGCTCCCTACTGGCGGGGACCGGGGAGCTGTTTTTT	CASSSLLAGTGELFF
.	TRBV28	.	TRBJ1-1	TGTGCCAGCCTACGGGACCAGGGGTTGCGGGCTTTCTTT	CASLRDQGLRAFF
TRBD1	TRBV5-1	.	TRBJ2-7	TGCGCCAGCAGACTCGACAGGGGGCCTCCCTACGAGCAGTACTTC	CASRLDRGPPYEQYF
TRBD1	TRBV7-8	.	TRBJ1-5	TGTGCCAGCAGCCTCAGGACAGGCAAGAGCAATCAGCCCCAGCATTTT	CASSLRTGKSNQPQHF
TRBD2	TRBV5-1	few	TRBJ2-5	TGCGCCAGCAGCTTGAGCTCACTAGCGGAGCAAGAGACCCAGTACTTC	CASSLSSLAEQETQYF
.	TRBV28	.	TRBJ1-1	TGTGCCAGCAGTTCACAGAACATGAACACTGAAGCTTTCTTT	CASSSQNMNTEAFF
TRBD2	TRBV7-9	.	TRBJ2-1	TGTGCCAGCAGCTTCCCCTGGACTAGCGGGCGCTATGAGCAGTTCTTC	CASSFPWTSGRYEQFF
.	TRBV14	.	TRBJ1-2	TGTGCCAGCAGCCCATCGGACAGACGCGGCTACACCTTC	CASSPSDRRGYTF
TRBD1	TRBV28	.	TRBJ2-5	TGTGCCAGCAGTACATCGGGACAGGGGTCTTTGGAGACCCAGTACTTC	CASSTSGQGSLETQYF
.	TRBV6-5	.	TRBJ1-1	TGTGCCAGCAGTCAACCACCTTTAGTTTTCTTT	CASSQPPLVFF